This T cell receptor (beta chain) is from a study of cytomegalovirus exposure and HLA in healthy donors. Study-wide results and limits: It was confirmed in vitro that three of the CMV-associated chains were specific for CMV antigens. The study dropped some indistinguishable V segments, TRBV6-2 and TRBV6-3 among them.

Germline V CDR1 and CDR2: MNHEY, SVGAGI. The CDR3 covers 14 residues. 60 Vbeta and 13 Jbeta primers were used in PCR. TCRdb's copy holds only in-frame clones and misses some; the assay was immunoSEQ multiplex PCR. In the table there are about 160,000 clones, roughly 80% of which are singletons. On this clone itself: Its target is not known.

The receptor comes from a woman aged 25 to 39 in good health and CMV-seronegative. The J gene is TRBJ2-5, the V gene TRBV6-5, with D uncertain. The closer fit of TRBJ2-7 to the DNA end suggests the J call may be wrong. Sequencing was carried out using PBMCs. CDR3: CASSIADLSNEQYF. The CDR3 DNA reads as TGTGCCAGCAGCATTGCCGACTTAAGCAACGAGCAGTACTTC.